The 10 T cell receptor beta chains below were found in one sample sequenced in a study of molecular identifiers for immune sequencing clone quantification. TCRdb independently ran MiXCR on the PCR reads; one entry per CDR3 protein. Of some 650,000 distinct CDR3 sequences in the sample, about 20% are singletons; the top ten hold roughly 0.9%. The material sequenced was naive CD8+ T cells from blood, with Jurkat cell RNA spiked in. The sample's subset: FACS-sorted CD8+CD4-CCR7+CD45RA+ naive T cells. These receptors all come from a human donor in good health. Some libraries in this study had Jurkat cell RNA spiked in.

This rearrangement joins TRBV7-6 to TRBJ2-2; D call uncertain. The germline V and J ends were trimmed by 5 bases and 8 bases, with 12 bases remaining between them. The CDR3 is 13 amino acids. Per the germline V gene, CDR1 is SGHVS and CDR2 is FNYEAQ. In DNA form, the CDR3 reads TGTGCCAGCAGCCCCGAAGGATGGGGGGAGCTGTTTTTT. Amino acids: CASSPEGWGELFF.

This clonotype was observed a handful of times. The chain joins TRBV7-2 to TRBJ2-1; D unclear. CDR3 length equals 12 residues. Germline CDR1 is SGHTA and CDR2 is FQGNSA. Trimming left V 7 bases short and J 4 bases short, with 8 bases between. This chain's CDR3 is CASTSQYNEQFF. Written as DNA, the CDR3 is TGTGCCAGCACCTCTCAATACAATGAGCAGTTCTTC.

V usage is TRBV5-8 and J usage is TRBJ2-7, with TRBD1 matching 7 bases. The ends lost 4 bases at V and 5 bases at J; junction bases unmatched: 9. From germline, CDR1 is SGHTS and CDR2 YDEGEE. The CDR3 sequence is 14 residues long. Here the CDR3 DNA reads TGTGCCAGCAGCCGGGACAGTCATAGCGACGAGCAGTACTTC. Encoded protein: CASSRDSHSDEQYF.

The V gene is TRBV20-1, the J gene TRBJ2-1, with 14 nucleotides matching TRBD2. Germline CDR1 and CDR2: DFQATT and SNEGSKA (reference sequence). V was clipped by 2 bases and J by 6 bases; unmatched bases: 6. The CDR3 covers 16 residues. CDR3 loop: CSARWGTSGRSNEQFF. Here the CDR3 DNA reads TGCAGTGCTAGATGGGGGACTAGCGGGAGAAGCAATGAGCAGTTCTTC.

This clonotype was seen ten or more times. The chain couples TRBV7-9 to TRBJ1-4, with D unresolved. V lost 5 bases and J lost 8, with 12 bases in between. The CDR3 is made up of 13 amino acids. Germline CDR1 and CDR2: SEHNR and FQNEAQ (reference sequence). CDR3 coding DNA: TGTGCCAGCAGCCCAGGAGAAGAGGAAAAACTGTTTTTT. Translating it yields CASSPGEEEKLFF.

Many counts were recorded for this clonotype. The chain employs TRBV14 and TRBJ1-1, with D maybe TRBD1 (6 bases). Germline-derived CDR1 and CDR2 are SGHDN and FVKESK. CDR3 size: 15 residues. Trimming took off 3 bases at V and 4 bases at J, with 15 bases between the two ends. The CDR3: CASSHQQGWGTEAFF. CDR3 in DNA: TGTGCCAGCAGCCACCAACAGGGCTGGGGCACTGAAGCTTTCTTT.

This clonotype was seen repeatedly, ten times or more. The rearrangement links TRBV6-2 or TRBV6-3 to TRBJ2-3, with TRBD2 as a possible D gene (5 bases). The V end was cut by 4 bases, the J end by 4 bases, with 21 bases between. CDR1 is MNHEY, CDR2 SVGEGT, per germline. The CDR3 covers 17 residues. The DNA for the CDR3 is TGTGCCAGCAGTTCGAACCCGGGGTACGCTGCGTCAGATACGCAGTATTTT. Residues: CASSSNPGYAASDTQYF.

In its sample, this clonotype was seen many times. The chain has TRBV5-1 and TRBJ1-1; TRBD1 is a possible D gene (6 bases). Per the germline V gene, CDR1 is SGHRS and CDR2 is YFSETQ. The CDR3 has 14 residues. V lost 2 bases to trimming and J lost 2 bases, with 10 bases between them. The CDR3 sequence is CASSLNGGNTEAFF. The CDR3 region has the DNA TGCGCCAGCAGCTTAAACGGGGGCAACACTGAAGCTTTCTTT. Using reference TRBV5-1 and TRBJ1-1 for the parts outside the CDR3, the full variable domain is KAGVTQTPRYLIKTRGQQVTLSCSPISGHRSVSWYQQTPGQGLQFLFEYFSETQRNKGNFPGRFSGRQFSNSRSEMNVSTLELGDSALYLCASSLNGGNTEAFFGQGTRLTVV.

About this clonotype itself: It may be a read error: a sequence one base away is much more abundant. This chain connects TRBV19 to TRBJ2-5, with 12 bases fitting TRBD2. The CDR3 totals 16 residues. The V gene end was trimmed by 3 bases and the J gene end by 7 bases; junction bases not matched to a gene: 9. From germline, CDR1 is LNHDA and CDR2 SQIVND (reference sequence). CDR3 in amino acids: CASSMTSGGAKGTQYF. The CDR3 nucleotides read TGTGCCAGTAGTATGACTAGCGGGGGAGCGAAAGGGACCCAGTACTTC.

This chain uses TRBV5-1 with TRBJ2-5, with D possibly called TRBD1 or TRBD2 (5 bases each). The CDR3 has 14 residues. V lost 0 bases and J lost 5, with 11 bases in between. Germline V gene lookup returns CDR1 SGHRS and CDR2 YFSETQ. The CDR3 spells CASSLAGLGETQYF. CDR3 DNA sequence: TGCGCCAGCAGCTTGGCGGGGCTGGGGGAGACCCAGTACTTC.